These 4 T cell receptor beta chains were sequenced from one sample in a study of blood T cell repertoires in COVID-19. This table comes from immunoSEQ multiplex PCR, and its TCRdb copy is limited to in-frame clones, with some not included. Altogether 350,000 to 450,000 clones are present, 75% to 90% being singletons, with the ten largest covering 1.5% to 1.9%. Sample: peripheral blood. These receptors all come from a woman in her 40s with COVID-19, enrolled during active disease.

This clone is a singleton in its sample. This chain joins TRBV27 and TRBJ1-2; 11 nucleotides match TRBD1. V was clipped by 5 bases and J by 4 bases; unmatched bases: 6. Germline CDR1 MNHEY, CDR2 SMNVEV (reference sequence). This CDR3 is 15 amino acids long. CDR3 residues: CASSRAGQGVYGYTF. The CDR3 DNA sequence: TGTGCCAGCAGTAGGGCGGGACAGGGGGTCTATGGCTACACCTTC.

This clone was recorded only once. The rearrangement links TRBV6-4 to TRBJ1-1; 8 bases match TRBD1. V lost 4 bases, J lost 5 bases, and 9 bases stayed unmatched. The CDR3 totals 15 residues. Germline CDR1 is MRHNA and CDR2 is SNTAGT. The CDR3 spells CASSARTGMGTEAFF. CDR3 nucleotide sequence: TGTGCCAGCAGTGCCCGGACAGGGATGGGTACTGAAGCTTTCTTT.

This chain joins TRBV2 and TRBJ1-1; possibly TRBD1 for D (5 bases). CDR1 and CDR2 from the germline V gene are SNHLY and FYNNEI. CDR3 length: 15 residues. The V and J ends lost 11 bases and 4 bases respectively, with 23 bases between them. The CDR3 spells CAGDPGNQGGTEAFF. CDR3 DNA sequence: TGTGCCGGCGACCCGGGGAACCAGGGAGGCACTGAAGCTTTCTTT.

The rearrangement uses TRBV5-1 and TRBJ2-2; D unclear. Trimming pared 1 base from V and 5 bases from J, leaving 12 bases between. Germline V gene sequence: CDR1 SGHRS, CDR2 YFSETQ. The CDR3 runs 15 residues. The CDR3 DNA follows: TGCGCCAGCAGCTTGTTCTCAGAGGCGACCGGGGAGCTGTTTTTT. Translating it yields CASSLFSEATGELFF. The whole variable domain, remainder taken from reference TRBV5-1 and TRBJ2-2, is KAGVTQTPRYLIKTRGQQVTLSCSPISGHRSVSWYQQTPGQGLQFLFEYFSETQRNKGNFPGRFSGRQFSNSRSEMNVSTLELGDSALYLCASSLFSEATGELFFGEGSRLTVL.